Given below is one T cell receptor (beta chain) in context. Its antigen is unidentified. A clone one base away is much larger, so this may be a read error. This sample is part of a study of regulatory T cells in long-lasting Graves disease. Regarding the study as a whole: Limited sample numbers may have lowered accuracy. Persistent Graves' patients had lower TCR diversity than newly diagnosed ones.

Libraries of TCR beta came from iRepertoire HTBI primers plus Arm-PCR of CDR3 regions. Each CDR3 protein is one row after TCRdb ran MiXCR on the multiplex PCR reads. The top ten hold about 25% of the sample, which has about 420,000 distinct CDR3 sequences, 16% seen once. As for time point: newly diagnosed GD, antithyroid drugs for less than 3 months. Scientists built the TCR library using RNA that was extracted from PBMCs. Germline CDR1 and CDR2: MDHEN and SYDVKM. The CDR3 spans 14 residues. These sequences were also reported in another study, on T cells in Graves' hyperthyroidism and ophthalmopathy. From that second work: RT-PCR in the first round (using the HTBI primer set) targeted the TCR CDR3.

V and J are TRBV28 and TRBJ2-1, with 9 bases that match TRBD1. The sequenced sample was peripheral blood mononuclear cells (PBMCs), obtained at new diagnosis, from a patient treated with antithyroid drugs. The clonotype originates from a woman aged 18-29 years with Graves disease. CDR3 loop: CASSLGQGFNEQLF. The CDR3, as DNA: TGTGCCAGCAGCCTGGGACAGGGTTTCAATGAGCAGTTATTC.